Listed below are T cell receptor beta chains from one sample, sequenced in a study of early T cells in non-severe SARS-CoV-2 infection. In TCRdb, the 5' RACE reads were re-called with MiXCR into one record per CDR3 protein. The repertoire holds tens of thousands of distinct CDR3 sequences, roughly 4.5% seen once, with 7% to 9% in the top ten. The sample was whole blood. These receptors originate from an adult who was a healthcare worker with PCR-confirmed SARS-CoV-2 infection or an uninfected control (not recorded which). CDR3s include the opening cysteine and the closing phenylalanine or tryptophan. D genes are given only for firm matches. Some rows have no size entry. The others give once, few or many, or a class for an expanded clone.

j_call: TRBJ1-5; clone_size: many; d_call: .; v_call: TRBV15; cdr3_aa: CATSGFNQPQHF; cdr3_nt: TGTGCCACCTCGGGTTTCAATCAGCCCCAGCATTTT
j_call: TRBJ2-2; clone_size: many; d_call: .; v_call: TRBV7-9; cdr3_aa: CASSLRSWELFF; cdr3_nt: TGTGCCAGCAGCTTACGAAGTTGGGAGCTGTTTTTT
j_call: TRBJ2-1; clone_size: few; d_call: .; v_call: TRBV11-2; cdr3_aa: CASSSRLGSYNEQFF; cdr3_nt: TGTGCCAGCAGCTCCCGACTAGGTAGTTACAATGAGCAGTTCTTC
j_call: TRBJ1-2; clone_size: few; d_call: TRBD1; v_call: TRBV18; cdr3_aa: CASSPGTGTHGYTF; cdr3_nt: TGTGCCAGCTCACCCGGGACAGGGACGCATGGCTACACCTTC
j_call: TRBJ1-6; clone_size: few; d_call: TRBD1; v_call: TRBV24-1; cdr3_aa: CATSEGQGYNSPLHF; cdr3_nt: TGTGCCACCAGTGAGGGACAGGGGTATAATTCACCCCTCCACTTT
j_call: TRBJ2-7; clone_size: many; d_call: .; v_call: TRBV6-2/TRBV6-3; cdr3_aa: CASSYVYEQYF; cdr3_nt: TGTGCCAGCAGTTACGTATACGAGCAGTACTTC
j_call: TRBJ2-7; clone_size: few; d_call: TRBD1; v_call: TRBV5-1; cdr3_aa: CASSVTGGSEQYF; cdr3_nt: TGCGCCAGCAGCGTGACAGGGGGGAGTGAGCAGTACTTC
j_call: TRBJ2-1; clone_size: .; d_call: TRBD2; v_call: TRBV5-1; cdr3_aa: CASRLGLAGEEQFF; cdr3_nt: TGCGCCAGCAGGCTAGGACTAGCGGGGGAGGAGCAGTTCTTC
j_call: TRBJ1-2; clone_size: .; d_call: TRBD1; v_call: TRBV20-1; cdr3_aa: CSAREAGGAVGYTF; cdr3_nt: TGCAGTGCTAGAGAGGCAGGGGGCGCGGTTGGCTACACCTTC
j_call: TRBJ2-1; clone_size: .; d_call: .; v_call: TRBV5-6; cdr3_aa: CASSLGAPNNEQFF; cdr3_nt: TGTGCCAGCAGCTTGGGTGCACCTAACAATGAGCAGTTCTTC
j_call: TRBJ2-7; clone_size: many; d_call: TRBD1; v_call: TRBV11-2; cdr3_aa: CASSNRDRGAYEQYF; cdr3_nt: TGTGCCAGCAGCAACCGGGACAGGGGGGCCTACGAGCAGTACTTC
j_call: TRBJ2-3; clone_size: many; d_call: TRBD2; v_call: TRBV3-1; cdr3_aa: CASSRRTSGDTQYF; cdr3_nt: TGTGCCAGCAGCCGAAGGACTAGCGGAGATACGCAGTATTTT
j_call: TRBJ2-3; clone_size: many; d_call: .; v_call: TRBV27; cdr3_aa: CASSGLRPDTQYF; cdr3_nt: TGTGCCAGCTCAGGCTTGCGGCCAGATACGCAGTATTTT
j_call: TRBJ2-7; clone_size: many; d_call: TRBD2; v_call: TRBV7-9; cdr3_aa: CASSPTSGGYEQYF; cdr3_nt: TGTGCCAGCAGCCCAACTAGCGGGGGCTACGAGCAGTACTTC
j_call: TRBJ2-7; clone_size: many; d_call: TRBD1; v_call: TRBV5-1; cdr3_aa: CASSWGTDSYEQYF; cdr3_nt: TGCGCCAGCAGCTGGGGGACAGACTCCTACGAGCAGTACTTC
j_call: TRBJ1-1; clone_size: many; d_call: .; v_call: TRBV11-2; cdr3_aa: CASSARGNTEAFF; cdr3_nt: TGTGCCAGCAGCGCACGGGGCAACACTGAAGCTTTCTTT
j_call: TRBJ1-5; clone_size: many; d_call: TRBD1; v_call: TRBV19; cdr3_aa: CASSPGQGLISNQPQHF; cdr3_nt: TGTGCCAGTAGTCCCGGACAGGGACTGATAAGCAATCAGCCCCAGCATTTT
j_call: TRBJ2-7; clone_size: few; d_call: TRBD2; v_call: TRBV6-5; cdr3_aa: CASRGRESYEQYF; cdr3_nt: TGTGCCAGCAGGGGGAGGGAATCCTACGAGCAGTACTTC
j_call: TRBJ1-6; clone_size: many; d_call: .; v_call: TRBV11-2; cdr3_aa: CASNQYNSPLHF; cdr3_nt: TGTGCCAGCAACCAGTATAATTCACCCCTCCACTTT
j_call: TRBJ2-7; clone_size: many; d_call: .; v_call: TRBV7-6; cdr3_aa: CASSLASSYEQYF; cdr3_nt: TGTGCCAGCAGCTTAGCGAGCTCCTACGAGCAGTACTTC
j_call: TRBJ2-3; clone_size: few; d_call: TRBD1; v_call: TRBV6-6; cdr3_aa: CASSRTATGGTDTQYF; cdr3_nt: TGTGCCAGCAGTCGAACGGCGACAGGGGGCACAGATACGCAGTATTTT
j_call: TRBJ1-1; clone_size: .; d_call: .; v_call: TRBV30; cdr3_aa: CAWSVLGQRGEAFF; cdr3_nt: TGTGCCTGGAGTGTCCTCGGACAGCGAGGGGAAGCTTTCTTT
j_call: TRBJ1-4; clone_size: many; d_call: .; v_call: TRBV5-1; cdr3_aa: CASSLLTAANEKLFF; cdr3_nt: TGCGCCAGCAGCTTATTGACTGCGGCTAATGAAAAACTGTTTTTT
j_call: TRBJ1-6; clone_size: many; d_call: .; v_call: TRBV18; cdr3_aa: CASSPSLISYNSPLHF; cdr3_nt: TGTGCCAGCTCACCGTCCCTGATCTCCTATAATTCACCCCTCCACTTT